The rows below give T cell receptor beta chains drawn from one sample of a study of blood T cell repertoires in COVID-19. This table comes from immunoSEQ multiplex PCR, and its TCRdb copy is limited to in-frame clones, with some not included. The sample lists roughly 230,000 clones; around 81% were seen once. Sequenced input: PBMCs or T cells enriched from blood (not recorded which). Receptors were obtained from a man aged 50 to 59 who had recovered from COVID-19. CDR3s include the opening cysteine and the closing phenylalanine or tryptophan. The D gene is left open where the match is weak. Not all rows give a size; the values are once, few, many and, for expanded clones, a class.

>TRBJ1-2|TRBV15|NA|once
TGTGCCACCAGCAGAGATGCCGGTTCTAACTATGGCTACACCTTC
CATSRDAGSNYGYTF
>TRBJ2-1|TRBV24-1|TRBD1|NA
TGTGCCACCAGTGATACCGGGACAGGGATGGTCGATGAGCAGTTCTTC
CATSDTGTGMVDEQFF
>TRBJ2-1|TRBV7-7|TRBD2|NA
TGTGCTAGCAGCCCCGGGACTAGCGGGGGGGCCTATGTCTATGAGCAGTTCTTC
CASSPGTSGGAYVYEQFF
>TRBJ2-3|TRBV7-3|NA|NA
TGTGCCAGCAGCTCGTTCGAGGAGGGTACGCAGTATTTT
CASSSFEEGTQYF
>TRBJ2-7|TRBV5-1|TRBD2|NA
TGCGCCAGCAGCACCGGAATACTAGCGGAGTACGAGCAGTACTTC
CASSTGILAEYEQYF
>TRBJ1-4|TRBV15|NA|NA
TGTGCCACCAGCAGAGGGGTTATAGCTAAGCGGGAAAAACTGTTTTTT
CATSRGVIAKREKLFF
>TRBJ2-5|TRBV5-4|TRBD2|NA
TGTGCCAGCAGCTTGGCCCTAACTAGCGGGACTAGGGAGACCCAGTACTTC
CASSLALTSGTRETQYF
>TRBJ2-3|TRBV5-1|TRBD2|NA
TGCGCCAGCAGCCTTGGGACTAGCGGGAGGGCGTTTGGCACAGATACGCAGTATTTT
CASSLGTSGRAFGTDTQYF
>TRBJ1-2|TRBV4-1|TRBD1|NA
TGCGCCAGCAGCCAAGATTGGGGGGACAGGGTCGGTTATGGCTACACCTTC
CASSQDWGDRVGYGYTF
>TRBJ2-2|TRBV7-3|TRBD2|NA
TGTGCCAGCAGCTTAAGACCCCTACTAGCGGGAAACACCGGGGAGCTGTTTTTT
CASSLRPLLAGNTGELFF
>TRBJ2-7|TRBV3-1/TRBV3-2|TRBD2|NA
TGTGCCAGCAGCCAGGTTCTAACTAGCGGGAGCTCCTACGAGCAGTACTTC
CASSQVLTSGSSYEQYF
>TRBJ1-2|TRBV14|TRBD1|NA
TGTGCCAGCAGCCCCACAGGGGGCGGCTATGGCTACACCTTC
CASSPTGGGYGYTF
>TRBJ1-2|TRBV6-6|TRBD1|NA
TGTGCCAGCAGTCGATTACAGGGGGGCCGCGACTATGGCTACACCTTC
CASSRLQGGRDYGYTF
>TRBJ1-2|TRBV28|TRBD1|NA
TGTGCCAGCATAAGGACAGGGACCTATGGCTACACCTTC
CASIRTGTYGYTF
>TRBJ1-1|TRBV5-6|NA|NA
TGTGCCAGCAGCTACCTTCCCGGTCGGGGACGCGGGGAAACTGAAGCTTTCTTT
CASSYLPGRGRGETEAFF
>TRBJ1-4|TRBV5-1|NA|NA
TGCGCCAGCAGCTTGGGGGAGAATGAAAAACTGTTTTTT
CASSLGENEKLFF
>TRBJ2-7|TRBV27|TRBD1|once
TGTGCCAGCAGTTCACCGGGACAGGGGGTCTACGAGCAGTACTTC
CASSSPGQGVYEQYF
>TRBJ2-2|TRBV7-6|TRBD2|NA
TGTGCCAGCAGCTTTGGGCTAGCGGGATTACGAGACACCGGGGAGCTGTTTTTT
CASSFGLAGLRDTGELFF
>TRBJ1-3|TRBV25-1|NA|few
TGTGCCAGCACCCCCCAGGGGTTGGCGGGAAACACCATATATTTT
CASTPQGLAGNTIYF
>TRBJ2-7|TRBV4-2|TRBD1|once
TGTGCCAGCAGCCAGTTCTCCGGGACAGGGGGCTACGAGCAGTACTTC
CASSQFSGTGGYEQYF
>TRBJ2-2|TRBV9|TRBD1|once
TGTGCCAGCAGCGTAGTCACAGGGGGCATCTTTGGCGGGGAGCTGTTTTTT
CASSVVTGGIFGGELFF
>TRBJ2-4|TRBV7-3|NA|NA
TGTGCCAGCAGCTTAACTGGCGGGAAGGGCAAAAACATTCAGTACTTC
CASSLTGGKGKNIQYF
>TRBJ2-7|TRBV7-9|NA|NA
TGTGCCAGCAGCTTGCAGGGTGTGCACGAGCAGTACTTC
CASSLQGVHEQYF
>TRBJ1-3|TRBV7-6|NA|NA
TGTGCCAGCAGTTGGGCCGCGGGGGGATCCGCTACTGGAAACACCATATATTTT
CASSWAAGGSATGNTIYF
>TRBJ2-3|TRBV7-6|TRBD1|NA
TGTGCCAGCAGCTCCATCACCCAGGGGGCGCAGTATTTT
CASSSITQGAQYF
>TRBJ1-2|TRBV28|NA|few
TGTGCCAGCTCTTCTGACTATGGCTACACCTTC
CASSSDYGYTF
>TRBJ2-1|TRBV3-1/TRBV3-2|NA|NA
TGTGCCAGCAGCCGCAACGGGATTGACGATGAGCAGTTCTTC
CASSRNGIDDEQFF
>TRBJ1-4|TRBV24-1|TRBD1|NA
TGTGCCACCAGTGATCCCTCCGGACAGGACAATAATGAAAAACTGTTTTTT
CATSDPSGQDNNEKLFF
>TRBJ2-7|TRBV3-1/TRBV3-2|TRBD2|NA
TGTCGTAGCGCTTCCCTAGCGGGAGGCGACGAGCAGTACTTC
CRSASLAGGDEQYF
>TRBJ1-2|TRBV7-9|TRBD1|NA
TGTGCCAGCAGCTTAGCGCCCGGGACAGGGAGCGGCTACACCTTC
CASSLAPGTGSGYTF
>TRBJ1-1|TRBV7-3|TRBD1|NA
TGTGCCAGCAGCCCGGGTGGAAGGGGGCTAGGTGAAGCTTTCTTT
CASSPGGRGLGEAFF
>TRBJ2-6|TRBV6-5|NA|NA
TGTGCCAGCAGCGACAGGACCTCTGGGGCCAACGTCCTGACTTTC
CASSDRTSGANVLTF
>TRBJ2-1|TRBV28|TRBD1|NA
TGTGCCAGCCGAAAGACAGGGAGCTCCTACAATGAGCAGTTCTTC
CASRKTGSSYNEQFF
>TRBJ2-5|TRBV19|TRBD2|NA
TGTGCCAGCAGGGGACTAGCCCAAGAGACCCAGTACTTC
CASRGLAQETQYF
>TRBJ2-5|TRBV2|NA|once
TGTGCCAGCAGTCAGAAAGAGACCCAGTACTTC
CASSQKETQYF
>TRBJ1-5|TRBV27|NA|once
TGTGCCAGCAGGGTCGGCGGGACCGAACAGCCCCAGCATTTT
CASRVGGTEQPQHF
>TRBJ2-3|TRBV6-5|TRBD2|NA
TGTGCCAGCGCGGGGGGCAACACAGATACGCAGTATTTT
CASAGGNTDTQYF
>TRBJ1-6|TRBV5-1|NA|NA
TGCGCCAGCAGCTTGGGAGGCCAGGGTGGTTCACCCCTCCACTTT
CASSLGGQGGSPLHF
>TRBJ2-5|TRBV7-3|TRBD1|NA
TGTGCCAGCAGCCAAACAGGGGGACAAGAGACCCAGTACTTC
CASSQTGGQETQYF
>TRBJ2-2|TRBV11-3|TRBD1|NA
TGTGCCAGCAGCGTTACAGGGGGCGCGGTATCCGGGGAGCTGTTTTTT
CASSVTGGAVSGELFF
>TRBJ1-1|TRBV7-2|NA|few
TGTGCCAGCAGCTTAGAATTCTCGAACACTGAAGCTTTCTTT
CASSLEFSNTEAFF
>TRBJ1-5|TRBV5-8|NA|NA
TGTGCCAGCAGCTACGGACAGTTTAGCAATCAGCCCCAGCATTTT
CASSYGQFSNQPQHF
>TRBJ2-5|TRBV6-6|NA|NA
TGTGCCAGCAGTTACATCGGCAGTGAGGGGGTGGAGACCCAGTACTTC
CASSYIGSEGVETQYF
>TRBJ2-7|TRBV5-1|NA|NA
TGCGCCAGCAGCTTGGTGGGAGCCCTCTACGAGCAGTACTTC
CASSLVGALYEQYF
>TRBJ1-5|TRBV6-5|TRBD1|few
TGTGCCAAGGACAGGGGGCATACGAGCAATCAGCCCCAGCATTTT
CAKDRGHTSNQPQHF